This T cell receptor beta chain was retrieved from a study of T cell changes during pregnancy in multiple sclerosis. The CDR3 contains 15 residues. CDR1 SSHAT and CDR2 FNYEAQ come from the germline V gene (reference sequence). Of note for this clone: Germline is not matched at one junction end, which may reflect a read error.

This table comes from immunoSEQ multiplex PCR, and its TCRdb copy is limited to in-frame clones, with some not included. The sample shows roughly 40,000 clones, less than 95% of them seen only once. The TCR originated in a female donor in good health, enrolled as a control in a pregnancy study. The V and J genes are TRBV7-7 and TRBJ2-6, with 9 bases aligning to TRBD2. Material: CD4+ T cells from peripheral blood mononuclear cells, obtained in the first trimester of pregnancy. CDR3: CASSLGRGGADVLTF. CDR3 sequence (DNA): TGTGCTAGCAGCTTAGGGCGCGGGGGGGCAGACGTCCTGACTTTC.